This T cell receptor (beta chain) appears in the sequencing data of a study of graft-versus-host responses after intestinal transplantation (dated by TCRdb to the early 2020s). Concerning the study at large: Recipients received multivisceral, liver-intestinal, or isolated intestinal transplants. Every recipient was given anti-thymocyte globulin induction, then maintenance tacrolimus and steroids for around three years. Bulk TCR-beta CDR3 sequencing was used to track graft-versus-host and host-versus-graft alloreactive T cell clones in the graft, circulation and bone marrow after intestinal transplantation. Alloreactive clones were identified by sequencing pre-transplant mixed lymphocyte reaction products and comparing them with unstimulated pre-transplant donor and recipient T cells. A cohort of approximately 24 intestinal transplant recipients, including one retransplant, was enrolled, and a few patients lacking pretransplant specimens were excluded. Donor T cell macrochimerism was defined as a peak of at least 4% donor T cells among recipient peripheral blood mononuclear cells. Rather than going through the commercial service, samples from three later patients were sequenced in-house on an Illumina MiSeq and processed with MiXCR. Points the paper makes about the study in general: Conclusions were limited by the relatively low number and heterogeneity of intestinal transplant patients. In the allografts of patients with donor T cell macrochimerism, GvH to HvG T cell clonal ratios were high. Early after transplant, declines in HvG clones were associated with peak levels of circulating GvH clones. GvH clones turned up in recipient bone marrow, with some appearing earlier in ileal mucosa or blood, a pattern consistent with an intestinal mucosal origin.

Including the terminal cysteine and phenylalanine, the CDR3 comprises 14 residues. The DNA shown is the 42-base CDR3, in frame from base 1. The germline V gene provides CDR1 WSHSY and CDR2 SAAADI. The sample's time point label, decoded: cells obtained before transplantation from donor or recipient. CD3+CD4+ and CD3+CD8+ populations were FACS-sorted from unstimulated pre-transplant donor and recipient cells taken from spleen or lymph nodes. Libraries were prepared through the immunoSEQ multiplex PCR assay. In most patients, genomic DNA was isolated using the Qiagen DNeasy Blood and Tissue Kit and sent frozen to Adaptive Biotechnologies for TCR sequencing. For most patients, high-throughput TCR-beta CDR3 sequencing of genomic DNA was performed by Adaptive Biotechnologies. The published analysis was carried out like this. TCR sequencing data for more than 15 patients were retrieved from Adaptive's ImmunoSEQ software; a few other patients were processed with MiXCR and VDJtools. CD4 versus CD8 sorting errors were corrected by removing sequences found in both subsets at a frequency ratio below 5:1. CDR3 nucleotide sequences shared by donor and recipient were removed because the origin of these sequences could not be assigned. To be classed as alloreactive, a clone needed at least 2-fold expansion over unstimulated cells and a minimum CFSE-low frequency of 0.002% (template counts) or 0.001% (read counts). Clones were considered mappable if detected in sequenced pre-transplant spleen, lymph node, or MLR CFSE-low populations of the donor or recipient. Cumulative frequency of alloreactive clones was calculated as a percentage of all sequences weighted by copy number. In TCRdb, the immuneACCESS table is reduced to in-frame sequences with V and J assigned. These tables do not hold every clone; where another copy was compared, an unresolved V gene accounts for under half, and the others remain unexplained. V and J calls and clone size come straight from that table; D and trimming were deduced from the DNA. The sample table records roughly 99,000 clones; 85% to 95% of these occur just once. The ten largest clonotypes hold over 0.055% of the sample.

Worth noting for this clone: There is no known antigen for this receptor. Base-call qualities are not available, and no considerably larger clone is one nucleotide away.

This sequence was found in a human donor who was the organ donor for an intestinal transplant. Sequenced here: unstimulated CD8+ T cells sorted from spleen or lymph node cells, sampled before transplant. This chain joins TRBV10-2 to TRBJ2-5; 6 matching bases give a weak D call of TRBD1. The tail of the sequence fits TRBJ2-7 better, so the J call may be wrong. The sequenced DNA is TGCGCCAGCACTCCCGACAGGTCCTTCTTCGAGCAGTACTTC. Its translation reads: CASTPDRSFFEQYF.